These T cell receptor beta chains were read from a single sample in a study of cytomegalovirus exposure and HLA in healthy donors. The protocol was immunoSEQ multiplex PCR, while the TCRdb copy is restricted to in-frame clones and leaves out a portion. The sample holds around 180,000 clones, over 70% seen once. The sequenced sample was PBMCs. The receptors were gathered from a man under 40 in good health and CMV-seropositive. CDR3s leave out the opening cysteine and the closing phenylalanine or tryptophan. Fields, in order: CDR3 length, J gene, V gene, CDR3 protein.

len: 10; j_gene: TRBJ2-7; v_gene: TRBV11-2; CDR3aa: ASRWRTKEQY
len: 17; j_gene: TRBJ1-1; v_gene: TRBV5-1; CDR3aa: ASSLATTGPRGGTTEAF
len: 12; j_gene: TRBJ1-2; v_gene: TRBV27; CDR3aa: ASSLKAGGHGYT
len: 13; j_gene: TRBJ2-7; v_gene: TRBV7-8; CDR3aa: ASSPHLVADREQY
len: 13; j_gene: TRBJ2-5; v_gene: TRBV5-1; CDR3aa: ASSWTGSKVETQY
len: 13; j_gene: TRBJ1-1; v_gene: TRBV6-5; CDR3aa: ASSVRAYRDTEAF
len: 13; j_gene: TRBJ2-3; v_gene: TRBV10-2; CDR3aa: ASSNRGRGLDTQY
len: 14; j_gene: TRBJ2-3; v_gene: TRBV6-4; CDR3aa: ASSDRSGGATDTQY
len: 13; j_gene: TRBJ2-7; v_gene: TRBV6-5; CDR3aa: ASRHHEGSGVVQY
len: 11; j_gene: TRBJ1-1; v_gene: TRBV5-4; CDR3aa: ASSLTENTEAF
len: 12; j_gene: TRBJ2-3; v_gene: TRBV11-3; CDR3aa: ASSVGLATDTQY
len: 11; j_gene: TRBJ1-1; v_gene: TRBV4-3; CDR3aa: ASSQDRLLEAF
len: 11; j_gene: TRBJ2-7; v_gene: TRBV7-9; CDR3aa: ASSPPAGREQY
len: 14; j_gene: TRBJ2-7; v_gene: TRBV18; CDR3aa: ASSPDRVLTSYEQY
len: 13; j_gene: TRBJ1-4; v_gene: TRBV7-9; CDR3aa: SSSSSGQPEEKLF
len: 12; j_gene: NA; v_gene: TRBV9; CDR3aa: ASPEALPSYEQY
len: 16; j_gene: TRBJ2-6; v_gene: TRBV7-3; CDR3aa: ASSSGTGVLSGANVLT
len: 13; j_gene: TRBJ2-6; v_gene: TRBV30; CDR3aa: AWSLQGYGANVLT
len: 11; j_gene: TRBJ2-2; v_gene: TRBV29-1; CDR3aa: SVGSGGPGELF
len: 12; j_gene: TRBJ2-7; v_gene: TRBV5-1; CDR3aa: ASSRTSEAYEQY
len: 11; j_gene: TRBJ2-2; v_gene: TRBV7-9; CDR3aa: ASSLLESGELF
len: 16; j_gene: TRBJ2-3; v_gene: TRBV19; CDR3aa: ASSMVASRDMITDTQY
len: 14; j_gene: TRBJ2-2; v_gene: TRBV6-4; CDR3aa: ASSDSPGQGDGELF
len: 12; j_gene: NA; v_gene: TRBV9; CDR3aa: ASSARQGGVEQY
len: 12; j_gene: TRBJ1-1; v_gene: TRBV13; CDR3aa: ASSLGLGISEAF
len: 13; j_gene: TRBJ2-7; v_gene: TRBV18; CDR3aa: ASSLTSTEGYEQY
len: 13; j_gene: TRBJ1-2; v_gene: TRBV4-3; CDR3aa: ASSRQQGGRDGYT
len: 13; j_gene: TRBJ2-1; v_gene: TRBV4-1; CDR3aa: ASSQDSAAGNEQF
len: 12; j_gene: TRBJ1-2; v_gene: TRBV18; CDR3aa: ASSPTGNPYGYT
len: 13; j_gene: TRBJ2-7; v_gene: TRBV4-1; CDR3aa: ASSLLLDSRYEQY
len: 12; j_gene: TRBJ2-3; v_gene: TRBV27; CDR3aa: ASSLSSDTDTQY
len: 11; j_gene: TRBJ2-1; v_gene: TRBV18; CDR3aa: ASSQGSTNEQF
len: 10; j_gene: TRBJ2-7; v_gene: TRBV7-9; CDR3aa: ASSPSRYEQY
len: 13; j_gene: TRBJ2-3; v_gene: TRBV6-6; CDR3aa: ASSYTAGGLATQY
len: 13; j_gene: TRBJ1-5; v_gene: TRBV19; CDR3aa: ASSADRVRDQPQH
len: 13; j_gene: TRBJ1-2; v_gene: TRBV10-3; CDR3aa: AIREFHRGGDGYT
len: 13; j_gene: TRBJ1-3; v_gene: TRBV5-1; CDR3aa: ASSPREGPGNTIY
len: 15; j_gene: TRBJ1-1; v_gene: TRBV4-1; CDR3aa: ASSQGGTGIGLTEAF
len: 13; j_gene: TRBJ2-2; v_gene: TRBV11-2; CDR3aa: ASSLTSGSTGELF
len: 13; j_gene: TRBJ1-5; v_gene: TRBV5-6; CDR3aa: ASSSRGSGVQPQH
len: 11; j_gene: TRBJ1-3; v_gene: TRBV28; CDR3aa: ASYSFSGNTIY
len: 14; j_gene: TRBJ1-2; v_gene: TRBV9; CDR3aa: ASSVGEPGSTYGYT
len: 14; j_gene: TRBJ1-2; v_gene: TRBV27; CDR3aa: ASSFFRQGAYYGYT
len: 13; j_gene: TRBJ1-4; v_gene: TRBV4-3; CDR3aa: ASSQDLSSNEKLF
len: 13; j_gene: TRBJ2-4; v_gene: TRBV14; CDR3aa: ASSGLGGAKNIQY
len: 10; j_gene: TRBJ1-2; v_gene: TRBV19; CDR3aa: ASSLRIGGYT
len: 9; j_gene: TRBJ1-2; v_gene: TRBV30; CDR3aa: AWSRQYGYT
len: 13; j_gene: TRBJ2-3; v_gene: TRBV7-2; CDR3aa: ASSPQAGDTDTQY
len: 15; j_gene: TRBJ1-4; v_gene: TRBV4-2; CDR3aa: ASSQDFTGGRGGKLF
len: 15; j_gene: TRBJ1-1; v_gene: TRBV9; CDR3aa: ASSGIDRGPLNTEAF
len: 14; j_gene: TRBJ2-2; v_gene: TRBV5-8; CDR3aa: ASSLEVGRHTGELF
len: 13; j_gene: TRBJ1-1; v_gene: TRBV6-5; CDR3aa: ASLTRQRGRTEAF
len: 13; j_gene: TRBJ2-7; v_gene: TRBV4-3; CDR3aa: ASSAGQGASYEQY
len: 14; j_gene: TRBJ2-3; v_gene: TRBV4-1; CDR3aa: ASSPRTSGSTDTQY
len: 13; j_gene: TRBJ1-1; v_gene: TRBV6-5; CDR3aa: ASSIGQTTNTEAF
len: 15; j_gene: TRBJ1-6; v_gene: TRBV4-2; CDR3aa: ASSLIPGGQSVSPLH
len: 13; j_gene: TRBJ2-3; v_gene: TRBV10-3; CDR3aa: AVSGAGALTDTQY
len: 13; j_gene: TRBJ1-5; v_gene: TRBV6-1; CDR3aa: ASSLDRDSNQPQH
len: 14; j_gene: TRBJ2-6; v_gene: TRBV10-2; CDR3aa: ASSWGRRDGANVLT
len: 13; j_gene: TRBJ1-1; v_gene: TRBV11-2; CDR3aa: ASSLEGGGNTEAF